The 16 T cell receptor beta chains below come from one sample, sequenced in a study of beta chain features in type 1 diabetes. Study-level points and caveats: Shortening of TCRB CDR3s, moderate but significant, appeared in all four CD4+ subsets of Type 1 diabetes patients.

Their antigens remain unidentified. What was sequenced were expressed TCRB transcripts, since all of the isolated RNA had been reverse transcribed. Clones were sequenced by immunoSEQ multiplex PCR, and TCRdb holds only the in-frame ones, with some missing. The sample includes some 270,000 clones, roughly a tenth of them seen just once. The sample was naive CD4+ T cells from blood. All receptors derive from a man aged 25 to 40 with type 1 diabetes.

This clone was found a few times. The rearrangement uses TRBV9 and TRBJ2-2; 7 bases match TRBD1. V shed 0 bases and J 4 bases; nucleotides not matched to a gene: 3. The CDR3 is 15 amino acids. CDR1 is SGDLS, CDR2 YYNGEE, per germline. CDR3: CASSVDRGRTGELFF. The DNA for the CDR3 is TGTGCCAGCAGCGTAGACAGGGGCCGCACCGGGGAGCTGTTTTTT.

The CDR3 region is CASSEEGSTDTQYF. CDR3 sequence (DNA): TGTGCCAGCAGTGAAGAGGGAAGCACAGATACGCAGTATTTT. The V gene is TRBV6-4, the J gene TRBJ2-3, with a weak D call TRBD2 (5 bases). The V end lost 3 bases, the J end lost 0 bases, and 7 bases lay between the germline ends. Germline V CDR1 and CDR2: MRHNA, SNTAGT. CDR3 length: 14 amino acids.

CDR3 in DNA: TGCGCCAGCAGCTCCACATTGACAGCCACTGAAGCTTTCTTT. Its translation is CASSSTLTATEAFF. The chain combines TRBV5-1 with TRBJ1-1, with a weak D call TRBD1 (5 bases). CDR3 length equals 14 residues. Trimming shortened V by 3 bases and J by 4 bases, and 13 bases separated the two germline ends. The germline gives CDR1 SGHRS, CDR2 YFSETQ.

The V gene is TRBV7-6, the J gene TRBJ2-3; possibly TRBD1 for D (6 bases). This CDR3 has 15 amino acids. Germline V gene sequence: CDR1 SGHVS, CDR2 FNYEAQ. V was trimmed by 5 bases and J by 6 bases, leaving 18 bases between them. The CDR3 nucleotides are TGTGCCAGCAGCCGTTATGAACAGGGACCCGATACGCAGTATTTT. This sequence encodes CASSRYEQGPDTQYF.

The CDR3 bases are TGTGCCAGCAGCCAAGGTCATTACGAGCAGTACTTC. The encoded protein is CASSQGHYEQYF. The gene calls are TRBV14 and TRBJ2-7; no clear D. V gave up 1 base and J gave up 4 bases, with 5 bases separating them. The CDR3 contains 12 residues. CDR1 is SGHDN and CDR2 is FVKESK in the germline V gene.

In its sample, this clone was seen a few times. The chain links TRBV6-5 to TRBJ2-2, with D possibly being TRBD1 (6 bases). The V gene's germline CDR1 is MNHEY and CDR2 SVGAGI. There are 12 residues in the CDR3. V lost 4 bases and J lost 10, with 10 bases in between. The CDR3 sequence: CASSSPGQELFF. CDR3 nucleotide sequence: TGTGCCAGCAGTTCACCGGGACAGGAGCTGTTTTTT.

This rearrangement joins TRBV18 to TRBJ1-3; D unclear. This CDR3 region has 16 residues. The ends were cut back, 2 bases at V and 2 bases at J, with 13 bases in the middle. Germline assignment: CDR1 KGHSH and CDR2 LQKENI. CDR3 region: CASSPAVEDTGNTIYF. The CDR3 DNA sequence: TGTGCCAGCTCACCAGCGGTAGAGGATACTGGAAACACCATATATTTT.

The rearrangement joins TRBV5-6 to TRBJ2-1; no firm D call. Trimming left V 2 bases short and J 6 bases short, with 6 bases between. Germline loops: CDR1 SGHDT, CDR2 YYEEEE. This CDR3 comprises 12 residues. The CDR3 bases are TGTGCCAGCAGCTTTGCGGTCAATGAGCAGTTCTTC. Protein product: CASSFAVNEQFF.

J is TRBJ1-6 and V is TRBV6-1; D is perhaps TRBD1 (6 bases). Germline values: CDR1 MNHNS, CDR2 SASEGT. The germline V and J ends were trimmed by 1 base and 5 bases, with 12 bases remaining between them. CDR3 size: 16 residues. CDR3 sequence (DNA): TGTGCCAGCAGTGAAGATAAGGGGGAGAATAATTCACCCCTCCACTTT. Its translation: CASSEDKGENNSPLHF.

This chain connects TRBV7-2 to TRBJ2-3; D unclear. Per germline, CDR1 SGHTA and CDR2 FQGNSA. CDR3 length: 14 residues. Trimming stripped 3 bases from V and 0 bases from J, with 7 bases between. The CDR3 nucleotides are TGTGCCAGCAGCTTTCGGGTCAGCACAGATACGCAGTATTTT. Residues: CASSFRVSTDTQYF.

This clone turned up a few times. The CDR3 bases are TGTGCCAGCCCAAGGGGGCGGTTTCTCGCGGAGACCCAGTACTTC. Its protein product is CASPRGRFLAETQYF. The J gene is TRBJ2-5, the V gene TRBV2; 7 positions agree with TRBD1. J gave up 5 bases and V 8 bases, and 14 bases lay outside the gene matches. CDR1 is SNHLY, CDR2 FYNNEI, per germline. The CDR3 is made up of 15 amino acids.

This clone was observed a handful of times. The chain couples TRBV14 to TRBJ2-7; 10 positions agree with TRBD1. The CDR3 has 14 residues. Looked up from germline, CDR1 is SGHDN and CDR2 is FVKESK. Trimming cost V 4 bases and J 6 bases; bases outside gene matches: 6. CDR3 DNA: TGTGCCAGCAGCCTCGGGACAGGGGAGGCCGAGCAGTACTTC. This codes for CASSLGTGEAEQYF.

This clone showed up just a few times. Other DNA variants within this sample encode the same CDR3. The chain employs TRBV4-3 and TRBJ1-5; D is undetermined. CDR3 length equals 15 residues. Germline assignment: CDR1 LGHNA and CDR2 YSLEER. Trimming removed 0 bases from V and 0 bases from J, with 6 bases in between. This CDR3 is CASSQDRYSNQPQHF. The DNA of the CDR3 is TGCGCCAGCAGCCAAGACAGGTATAGCAATCAGCCCCAGCATTTT.

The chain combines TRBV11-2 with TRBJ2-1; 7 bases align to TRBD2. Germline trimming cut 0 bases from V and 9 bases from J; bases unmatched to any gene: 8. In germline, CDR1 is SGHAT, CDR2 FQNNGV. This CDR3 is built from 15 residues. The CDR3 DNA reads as TGTGCCAGCAGCTTAGATCACCGCCCGGGGGGTGAGCAGTTCTTC. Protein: CASSLDHRPGGEQFF. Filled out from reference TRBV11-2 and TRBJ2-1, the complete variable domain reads EAGVAQSPRYKIIEKRQSVAFWCNPISGHATLYWYQQILGQGPKLLIQFQNNGVVDDSQLPKDRFSAERLKGVDSTLKIQPAKLEDSAVYLCASSLDHRPGGEQFFGPGTRLTVL.

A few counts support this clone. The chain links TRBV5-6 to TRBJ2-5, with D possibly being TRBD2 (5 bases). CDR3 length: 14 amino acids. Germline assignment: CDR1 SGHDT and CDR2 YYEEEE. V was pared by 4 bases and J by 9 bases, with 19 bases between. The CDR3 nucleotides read TGTGCCAGCAGCAGGAACAGAGATACTAGGGCCCAGTACTTC. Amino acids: CASSRNRDTRAQYF.

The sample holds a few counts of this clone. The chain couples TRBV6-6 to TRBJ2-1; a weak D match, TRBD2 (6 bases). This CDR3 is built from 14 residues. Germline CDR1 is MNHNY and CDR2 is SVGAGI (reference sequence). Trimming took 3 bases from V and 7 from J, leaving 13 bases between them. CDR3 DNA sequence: TGTGCCAGCAGTTATCGGGAGACCGGGAATGAGCAGTTCTTC. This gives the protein CASSYRETGNEQFF.